A single sample gave rise to the 29 T cell receptor beta chains below, sequenced in a study of OX40 agonist ivuxolimab in advanced cancers. Profiled with immunoSEQ multiplex PCR; TCRdb holds only in-frame clones, not every one. The sample has 72,000 or so clones, under 90% seen once; the top ten hold about 1.2%. The source material was CD4+ or CD8+ T cells sorted from blood, sampled in a trial of the OX40 agonist ivuxolimab. These receptors came from an adult with an advanced solid tumor such as melanoma, head and neck, liver or kidney cancer.

The chain combines TRBV7-8 with TRBJ2-7; no clear D gene. Germline CDR1 is SGHVS and CDR2 is FQNEAQ. Between the trimmed V and J ends, which lost 2 bases and 2 bases, there was a span of 13 bases. The CDR3 loop spans 15 amino acids. CDR3 sequence (DNA): TGTGCCAGCAGCTTAAATCGGGCCACCACCTACGAGCAGTACTTC. Protein: CASSLNRATTYEQYF.

The rearrangement links TRBV6-4 to TRBJ1-5; perhaps TRBD1 as D (5 bases). The CDR3 length is 11 residues. Trimming shortened V by 10 bases and J by 11 bases, and 15 bases separated the two germline ends. Looked up from germline, CDR1 is MRHNA and CDR2 is SNTAGT. In DNA, the CDR3 is TGTGCCACCGGACGGTGCAGGGCCCAGCATTTT. Its protein product is CATGRCRAQHF.

The rearrangement joins TRBV18 to TRBJ2-5; D is perhaps TRBD2 (7 bases). The V end was cut by 3 bases, the J end by 5 bases, with 13 bases between. Germline lookup yields CDR1 KGHSH and CDR2 LQKENI. The CDR3 is 14 residues long. DNA of the CDR3: TGTGCCAGCTCACCGGCCAGGGGAGGGGAGACCCAGTACTTC. As protein: CASSPARGGETQYF.

J is TRBJ1-2 and V is TRBV6-1, with D possibly being TRBD1 (6 bases). V was pared by 7 bases and J by 4 bases, with 19 bases between. The CDR3 is 15 residues long. Germline V CDR1 and CDR2: MNHNS, SASEGT. The CDR3 region is CASTTSGQRSYGYTF. Written as DNA, the CDR3 is TGTGCCAGCACCACTAGTGGACAGCGGTCCTATGGCTACACCTTC.

This clone was counted a few times. The CDR3 coding sequence is TGTGCCAGCAGTGAAGCTCGTAGGGGGGAGATGTACAATGAGCAGTTCTTC. This translates into CASSEARRGEMYNEQFF. The chain links TRBV2 to TRBJ2-1; D possibly uses TRBD1 or TRBD2 (6 bases each). V was trimmed by 0 bases and J by 4 bases, leaving 16 bases between them. In germline, CDR1 is SNHLY, CDR2 FYNNEI. The CDR3 spans 17 residues.

The genes are TRBV7-8 and TRBJ2-3, with 7 bases lining up with TRBD2. The CDR3 extends over 16 amino acids. CDR1 and CDR2 (germline): SGHVS, FQNEAQ. Trimming removed 0 bases from V and 1 base from J; junction bases left unmatched: 4. For the CDR3, the DNA is TGTGCCAGCAGCTTAGCGACTGCGGGGGGCACAGATACGCAGTATTTT. It codes for CASSLATAGGTDTQYF.

This sequence joins TRBV19 and TRBJ1-2, with D possibly matching TRBD1 (5 bases). V gave up 7 bases and J gave up 2 bases, with 17 bases separating them. Germline V gene lookup returns CDR1 LNHDA and CDR2 SQIVND (reference sequence). The CDR3 is 15 residues long. The CDR3 DNA reads as TGTGCCAGTATCGATGGGGCGACAAAGAACTATGGCTACACCTTC. This gives the protein CASIDGATKNYGYTF.

The chain combines TRBV27 with TRBJ2-7, with 9 nucleotides matching TRBD1. The CDR3 spans 16 residues. J gave up 4 bases and V 0 bases, and 7 bases lay outside the gene matches. The germline CDR1 and CDR2 sequences are MNHEY and SMNVEV (reference sequence). As DNA, the CDR3 is TGTGCCAGCAGTTTATCTAGGGACAGGGCCTTTTACGAGCAGTACTTC. Translation: CASSLSRDRAFYEQYF.

The chain employs TRBV5-4 and TRBJ2-7; 7 bases line up with TRBD1. Unmatched junction bases numbered 8, after V lost 0 bases and J lost 5 bases. The CDR3 runs 15 residues. Germline V gene sequence: CDR1 SGHNT, CDR2 YYREEE (reference sequence). Written as DNA, the CDR3 is TGTGCCAGCAGCTTGGATCGGCAGGGGGTCCACGAGCAGTACTTC. Translation: CASSLDRQGVHEQYF.

The chain recombines TRBV19 with TRBJ1-1; the match to TRBD1 covers 7 bases. Germline V gene sequence: CDR1 LNHDA, CDR2 SQIVND (reference sequence). J gave up 0 bases and V 4 bases, and 8 bases lay outside the gene matches. The CDR3 length is 16 residues. CDR3 nucleotide sequence: TGTGCCAGTAGTACACGACAGGGCTCTATGAACACTGAAGCTTTCTTT. It codes for CASSTRQGSMNTEAFF.

CDR3 amino acids: CASSLFWGGNQPQHF. DNA of the CDR3: TGTGCCAGCAGCTTATTCTGGGGAGGCAATCAGCCCCAGCATTTT. V gene TRBV7-2 combines with J gene TRBJ1-5; D ambiguous. CDR1 and CDR2 from the germline V gene are SGHTA and FQGNSA. V was pared by 2 bases and J by 2 bases, with 10 bases between. CDR3 length: 15 amino acids.

This clone was counted between two and nine times. The genes are TRBV19 and TRBJ1-5; 7 bases agree with TRBD1. Losses at the gene ends were 2 bases for V and 5 bases for J; bases not matched to a gene: 3. The CDR3 extends over 14 amino acids. CDR1 and CDR2 (germline): LNHDA, SQIVND (reference sequence). The CDR3 bases are TGTGCCAGTAGTATAATGACAGGGTATCAGCCCCAGCATTTT. Amino acid sequence: CASSIMTGYQPQHF.

The chain couples TRBV11-3 to TRBJ2-7, with a possible D match to TRBD2 (7 bases). The V gene lost 5 bases and the J gene lost 1 base, with 12 bases spanning the gap. The length of the CDR3 is 14 residues. Germline-derived CDR1 and CDR2 are SGHNT and YENEEA. The CDR3 DNA reads as TGTGCCAGCAGCCCTAGGGGGGGATCCTACGAGCAGTACTTC. It translates to CASSPRGGSYEQYF.

This rearrangement joins TRBV19 to TRBJ2-3; 7 nucleotides align to TRBD1. Per the germline V gene, CDR1 is LNHDA and CDR2 is SQIVND (reference sequence). J lost 0 bases, V lost 6 bases, and 6 bases had no gene match. This CDR3 contains 15 residues. The DNA of the CDR3 is TGTGCCAGTAGCCTGACAGGGAGCAGCACAGATACGCAGTATTTT. Encoded protein: CASSLTGSSTDTQYF.

This chain uses TRBV27 with TRBJ1-2, with D maybe TRBD1 (5 bases). Germline V gene sequence: CDR1 MNHEY, CDR2 SMNVEV (reference sequence). The length of the CDR3 is 12 residues. Trimming took 4 bases from V and 8 from J, leaving 11 bases between them. CDR3 in DNA: TGTGCCAGCAGTTCTAGCCGGGGGGGCTACACCTTC. The encoded protein is CASSSSRGGYTF.

Details on this clone: The same CDR3 also results from other DNA sequences found in this sample. This rearrangement joins TRBV6-5 to TRBJ1-6, with 7 nucleotides matching TRBD1. This CDR3 is built from 14 residues. Trimming removed 6 bases from V and 3 bases from J; junction bases left unmatched: 2. Germline CDR1 MNHEY, CDR2 SVGAGI. The CDR3 here is CASRRDSYNSPLHF. The CDR3 DNA reads TGTGCCAGCAGGCGGGACAGCTATAATTCACCCCTCCACTTT.

V usage is TRBV29-1 and J usage is TRBJ1-1; D ambiguous. V lost 3 bases and J 5 bases, leaving 16 bases between the germline ends. The CDR3 spans 14 residues. CDR1 and CDR2 (germline): SQVTM, ANQGSEA. The CDR3 nucleotides read TGCAGCGTTGACGCCACGGGGATAGGGACTGAAGCTTTCTTT. It translates to CSVDATGIGTEAFF. Full variable domain (rest looked up from reference TRBV29-1 and TRBJ1-1): SAVISQKPSRDICQRGTSLTIQCQVDSQVTMMFWYRQQPGQSLTLIATANQGSEATYESGFVIDKFPISRPNLTFSTLTVSNMSPEDSSIYLCSVDATGIGTEAFFGQGTRLTVV.

This clone was counted a single time. The V call is TRBV5-1, the J call TRBJ1-6, with 7 bases aligning to TRBD1. The CDR3 runs 14 residues. Germline CDR1 SGHRS, CDR2 YFSETQ. Trimming at V came to 5 bases and at J to 7 bases, leaving 6 bases not matched to a gene. Here the CDR3 reads CASSPTGLNSPLHF. CDR3 nucleotide sequence: TGCGCCAGCAGTCCGACAGGGTTAAATTCACCCCTCCACTTT.

The V gene is TRBV5-6, the J gene TRBJ2-2; D is uncertain. V lost 1 base and J lost 4, with 14 bases in between. CDR3 length equals 16 residues. CDR1 SGHDT and CDR2 YYEEEE come from the germline V gene. CDR3 in amino acids: CASSLSLRSLTGELFF. In nucleotides, the CDR3 is TGTGCCAGCAGCTTGTCACTCAGATCTCTCACCGGGGAGCTGTTTTTT.

This sequence joins TRBV29-1 and TRBJ2-2; D uncertain. V gave up 5 bases and J gave up 6 bases, with 13 bases separating them. This CDR3 is 13 amino acids long. Germline CDR1 and CDR2: SQVTM and ANQGSEA. Here the CDR3 DNA reads TGCAGCGTTCTCCAACAGTCTGCCGGGGAGCTGTTTTTT. Translated: CSVLQQSAGELFF.

This clone showed up just a few times. Other nucleotide sequences from this sample produce the same CDR3. The gene calls are TRBV15 and TRBJ1-1; D unresolved. This CDR3 spans 15 amino acids. Germline loops: CDR1 LNHNV, CDR2 YYDKDF (reference sequence). V shed 0 bases and J shed 1 base, with 9 bases lying between them. CDR3 in DNA: TGTGCCACCAGCAGAGAGAAGGGTGCGAACACTGAAGCTTTCTTT. Encoded protein: CATSREKGANTEAFF.

The chain uses TRBV7-8 and TRBJ1-2, with D possibly matching TRBD1 (6 bases). Germline V gene data show CDR1 as SGHVS and CDR2 as FQNEAQ. CDR3 length: 16 residues. V lost 1 base and J lost 7, with 19 bases in between. This chain's CDR3 is CASSLEKGGPRAGYTF. As DNA, the CDR3 is TGTGCCAGCAGCTTAGAAAAAGGGGGGCCAAGAGCTGGCTACACCTTC.

This clone was observed a single time. The rearrangement joins TRBV19 to TRBJ1-1, with D perhaps matching TRBD1 (5 bases). Germline values: CDR1 LNHDA, CDR2 SQIVND (reference sequence). CDR3 size: 14 residues. With 3 bases removed from V and 4 bases from J, the gap between germline ends came to 12 bases. The CDR3 DNA sequence: TGTGCCAGTAGTATTACCTCGGGGCTCACTGAAGCTTTCTTT. It codes for CASSITSGLTEAFF.

The gene calls are TRBV5-4 and TRBJ1-1, with 9 bases aligning to TRBD1. The V gene's germline CDR1 is SGHNT and CDR2 YYREEE (reference sequence). This CDR3 has 14 amino acids. V gave up 4 bases and J gave up 5 bases; unmatched junction bases: 6. CDR3 sequence (DNA): TGTGCCAGCAGCAGGCGGACAGGGGAGACTGAAGCTTTCTTT. This translates into CASSRRTGETEAFF. Using reference TRBV5-4 and TRBJ1-1 for the parts outside the CDR3, the full variable domain is ETGVTQSPTHLIKTRGQQVTLRCSSQSGHNTVSWYQQALGQGPQFIFQYYREEENGRGNFPPRFSGLQFPNYSSELNVNALELDDSALYLCASSRRTGETEAFFGQGTRLTVV.

The chain joins TRBV5-6 to TRBJ2-7; 7 bases map to TRBD1. The CDR3 is made up of 15 amino acids. Germline V gives CDR1 SGHDT, CDR2 YYEEEE. V was clipped by 0 bases and J by 2 bases; unmatched bases: 5. Written as DNA, the CDR3 is TGTGCCAGCAGCTTGGAGGGACAGCCTCCCTACGAGCAGTACTTC. It translates to CASSLEGQPPYEQYF. Filled out from reference TRBV5-6 and TRBJ2-7, the complete variable domain reads DAGVTQSPTHLIKTRGQQVTLRCSPKSGHDTVSWYQQALGQGPQFIFQYYEEEERQRGNFPDRFSGHQFPNYSSELNVNALLLGDSALYLCASSLEGQPPYEQYFGPGTRLTVT.

The chain combines TRBV29-1 with TRBJ2-7; D call uncertain. From germline, CDR1 is SQVTM and CDR2 ANQGSEA. The length of the CDR3 is 11 residues. Between the trimmed V and J ends, which lost 7 bases and 5 bases, there was a span of 12 bases. This CDR3 is CSAHNRDEQYF. DNA for the CDR3: TGCAGCGCTCACAACAGAGACGAGCAGTACTTC.

In nucleotides, the CDR3 is TGTGCCAGCAGCGTAGGGACAGGGGAATATGGCTACACCTTC. Its translation: CASSVGTGEYGYTF. The J gene is TRBJ1-2, the V gene TRBV9; 9 bases align to TRBD1. The junction had 2 bases not matched to a gene; V was cut back by 0 bases and J by 5 bases. The CDR3 runs to 14 residues. The germline V gene encodes CDR1 SGDLS and CDR2 YYNGEE.

The chain is built from TRBV28 and TRBJ1-1; D may be TRBD1 (6 bases). The CDR3 totals 16 residues. V was cut by 6 bases and J by 0 bases, with 17 bases left in between. Germline CDR1 MDHEN, CDR2 SYDVKM. The DNA of the CDR3 is TGTGCCAGCAGACGGCATCCGGGACATCTGAACACTGAAGCTTTCTTT. Its protein is CASRRHPGHLNTEAFF.

The chain carries TRBV6-5 and TRBJ1-1; maybe TRBD1 (5 bases). There are 14 residues in the CDR3. V shed 0 bases and J shed 1 base, with 6 bases lying between them. The germline gives CDR1 MNHEY, CDR2 SVGAGI. The CDR3 is CASSYSGANTEAFF. Written as DNA, the CDR3 is TGTGCCAGCAGTTACTCAGGGGCGAACACTGAAGCTTTCTTT.